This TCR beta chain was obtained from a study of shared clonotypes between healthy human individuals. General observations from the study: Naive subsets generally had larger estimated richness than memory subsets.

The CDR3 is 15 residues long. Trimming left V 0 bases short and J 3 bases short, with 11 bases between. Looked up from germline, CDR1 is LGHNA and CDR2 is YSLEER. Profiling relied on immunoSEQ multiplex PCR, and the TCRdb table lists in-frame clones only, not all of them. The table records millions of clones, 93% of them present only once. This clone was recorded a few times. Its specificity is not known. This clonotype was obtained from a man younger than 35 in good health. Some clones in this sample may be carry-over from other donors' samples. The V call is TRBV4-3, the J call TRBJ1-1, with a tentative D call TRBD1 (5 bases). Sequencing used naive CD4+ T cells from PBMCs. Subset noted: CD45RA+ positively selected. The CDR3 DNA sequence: TGCGCCAGCAGCCAAGAGATAGTGGGGGACACTGAAGCTTTCTTT. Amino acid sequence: CASSQEIVGDTEAFF.